The 32 T cell receptor beta chains below come from one sample, sequenced in a study of T cells in Graves' hyperthyroidism and ophthalmopathy. The CDR3 regions of TCR beta were amplified from RNA transcripts. RT-PCR in the first round (using the HTBI primer set) targeted the TCR CDR3. TCRdb analysed the multiplex PCR reads with MiXCR anew, one entry per CDR3 protein. The sample lists hundreds of thousands of distinct CDR3 sequences; over 12% were seen once. Source material: blood. Source of these receptors: a man aged 45-60 years with Graves' ophthalmopathy.

This clonotype was seen many times. The chain carries TRBV5-1 and TRBJ2-1; 9 bases align to TRBD2. CDR3 size: 18 residues. Germline CDR1 SGHRS, CDR2 YFSETQ. After removal of 7 bases from V and 4 bases from J, the junction contained 18 bases not matched to a gene. The CDR3 here is CASLEAGGNSGSYNEQFF. In nucleotides, the CDR3 is TGCGCCAGCCTAGAGGCAGGGGGTAATAGCGGGAGTTACAATGAGCAGTTCTTC. The full variable domain, in which reference TRBV5-1 and TRBJ2-1 provide the parts outside the CDR3, is KAGVTQTPRYLIKTRGQQVTLSCSPISGHRSVSWYQQTPGQGLQFLFEYFSETQRNKGNFPGRFSGRQFSNSRSEMNVSTLELGDSALYLCASLEAGGNSGSYNEQFFGPGTRLTVL.

A few counts support this clonotype. The rearrangement uses TRBV19 and TRBJ1-4; D is possibly TRBD1 (6 bases). The V gene lost 3 bases and the J gene lost 7 bases, with 15 bases spanning the gap. The germline gives CDR1 LNHDA, CDR2 SQIVND (reference sequence). The CDR3 has 15 amino acids. This CDR3 is CASSILGGFSEKLFF. The DNA for the CDR3 is TGTGCCAGTAGTATCCTAGGGGGGTTCAGTGAAAAACTGTTTTTT.

The gene calls are TRBV5-4 and TRBJ2-7, with 10 bases identical to TRBD2. The CDR3 runs 16 residues. CDR1 is SGHNT, CDR2 YYREEE, per germline (reference sequence). The J segment lost 5 bases and the V segment lost 4 bases, leaving 12 bases of the junction unmatched. This CDR3 is CASSPGVSGRADEQYF. For the CDR3, the DNA is TGTGCCAGCAGCCCGGGGGTCAGCGGGAGGGCGGACGAGCAGTACTTC. Combining the CDR3 with reference TRBV5-4 and TRBJ2-7 gives the whole variable domain ETGVTQSPTHLIKTRGQQVTLRCSSQSGHNTVSWYQQALGQGPQFIFQYYREEENGRGNFPPRFSGLQFPNYSSELNVNALELDDSALYLCASSPGVSGRADEQYFGPGTRLTVT.

This clonotype came up a few times. The chain carries TRBV12-3 or TRBV12-4 and TRBJ1-4; D not certain. V was trimmed by 3 bases and J by 3 bases, leaving 5 bases between them. CDR3 size: 13 residues. CDR3 sequence reads: CASSFAPNEKLFF. CDR3 bases: TGTGCCAGCAGTTTTGCCCCTAATGAAAAACTGTTTTTT.

This clonotype was observed a handful of times. The chain combines TRBV6-1 with TRBJ2-7; D is possibly TRBD1 (6 bases). V lost 7 bases, J lost 4 bases, and 17 bases lay in between. This CDR3 contains 14 residues. The germline gives CDR1 MNHNS, CDR2 SASEGT. The CDR3 spells CASTPTGSVYEQYF. Written as DNA, the CDR3 is TGTGCCAGCACCCCCACAGGGAGCGTTTACGAGCAGTACTTC.

The CDR3 nucleotides read TGTGCCAGCAGCTTAGTTCGCGGGGCTTTGGGGAACACTGAAGCTTTCTTT. Protein: CASSLVRGALGNTEAFF. V gene TRBV7-2 combines with J gene TRBJ1-1, with D perhaps TRBD1 (5 bases). This CDR3 is 17 amino acids long. The germline V gene has CDR1 SGHTA and CDR2 FQGNSA. V lost 1 base and J 1 base, leaving 16 bases between the germline ends.

This clonotype was seen many times. This chain uses TRBV29-1 with TRBJ2-3, with 9 bases identical to TRBD2. Germline V gene sequence: CDR1 SQVTM, CDR2 ANQGSEA. This CDR3 region has 14 residues. V lost 4 bases and J lost 5; bases outside the gene matches: 7. The CDR3: CSVGRTSVRDTQYF. The CDR3 bases are TGCAGCGTTGGAAGGACTAGCGTCAGAGATACGCAGTATTTT.

This clonotype occurred many times. This chain joins TRBV30 and TRBJ2-7, with a tentative D call TRBD1 (5 bases). The ends were cut back, 3 bases at V and 3 bases at J, with 15 bases in the middle. Looked up from germline, CDR1 is GTSNPN and CDR2 is SVGIG (reference sequence). CDR3 length: 14 amino acids. The CDR3 DNA reads TGTGCCTGGAGAGGGGCCCCGCGAGGCTACGAGCAGTACTTC. Amino acids: CAWRGAPRGYEQYF.

This clonotype was detected only a few times. The rearrangement joins TRBV6-1 to TRBJ2-3; 9 bases map to TRBD2. V dropped 2 bases and J dropped 3; count of bases not matched to a gene: 3. The V gene's germline CDR1 is MNHNS and CDR2 SASEGT. The CDR3 is made up of 15 amino acids. CDR3 residues: CASSEPSGMTDTQYF. CDR3 coding DNA: TGTGCCAGCAGTGAACCTAGCGGGATGACAGATACGCAGTATTTT.

This clonotype was counted at least ten times. This chain uses TRBV5-1 with TRBJ2-1; a possible D gene is TRBD2 (5 bases). CDR1 SGHRS and CDR2 YFSETQ come from the germline V gene. V lost 0 bases, J lost 0 bases, and 13 bases lay in between. CDR3 size: 17 residues. CDR3 coding DNA: TGCGCCAGCAGCTTGGTTTCTAGCCGAACCTCCTACAATGAGCAGTTCTTC. It translates to CASSLVSSRTSYNEQFF.

This clonotype was seen a handful of times. The chain recombines TRBV4-1 with TRBJ1-5; weak D call: TRBD1 (5 bases). The germline CDR1 and CDR2 sequences are MGHRA and YSYEKL. Trimming removed 4 bases from V and 2 bases from J, with 12 bases in between. CDR3 length equals 15 residues. The CDR3 coding sequence is TGCGCCAGCAGCCCCGTGGGACGTGGCAATCAGCCCCAGCATTTT. Encoded protein: CASSPVGRGNQPQHF.

This clonotype was seen a few times. V gene TRBV28 combines with J gene TRBJ2-7, with D unresolved. There are 12 residues in the CDR3. Trimming stripped 1 base from V and 10 bases from J, with 11 bases between. Germline V CDR1 and CDR2: MDHEN, SYDVKM. CDR3 coding DNA: TGTGCCAGCAGTTTATTTCTGAAGGATCAGTACTTC. Encoded protein: CASSLFLKDQYF.

This clonotype was detected a few times. The J gene is TRBJ2-3, the V gene TRBV5-8; 8 bases are shared with TRBD1. V gave up 4 bases and J gave up 3 bases; unmatched junction bases: 7. There are 15 residues in the CDR3. CDR1 SGHTS and CDR2 YDEGEE come from the germline V gene. The CDR3 loop reads CASSPRDRRTDTQYF. The DNA of the CDR3 is TGTGCCAGCAGCCCCCGGGACAGGCGGACAGATACGCAGTATTTT.

The chain couples TRBV20-1 to TRBJ2-7; D not certain. The CDR3 extends over 13 amino acids. Germline CDR1 is DFQATT and CDR2 is SNEGSKA (reference sequence). Trimming cost V 6 bases and J 9 bases, with 21 bases left between them. The CDR3 DNA reads TGCAGTGCCTTTAGGAAGGAGTCATCCGGGCAGTACTTC. This translates into CSAFRKESSGQYF.

The J gene is TRBJ2-7, the V gene TRBV5-1; TRBD1 matches 9 bases. CDR3 size: 15 residues. V lost 7 bases and J lost 5; bases outside the gene matches: 13. CDR1 and CDR2 from the germline V gene are SGHRS and YFSETQ. The CDR3 loop is CASGPPGQGRHEQYF. CDR3 in DNA: TGCGCCAGCGGCCCGCCGGGACAGGGCCGTCACGAGCAGTACTTC.

This clonotype was seen ten or more times. This rearrangement joins TRBV6-1 to TRBJ2-7; TRBD1 matches at 7 bases. The V gene end was trimmed by 9 bases and the J gene end by 2 bases; junction bases not matched to a gene: 1. The CDR3 runs to 11 residues. Germline assignment: CDR1 MNHNS and CDR2 SASEGT. The CDR3 spells CARGTAYEQYF. CDR3 in DNA: TGTGCCAGGGGGACAGCCTACGAGCAGTACTTC.

This chain's CDR3 is CASSGEGRWAGYTF. The CDR3 bases are TGTGCCAGCAGTGGAGAAGGGCGGTGGGCTGGCTACACCTTC. The V and J genes are TRBV25-1 and TRBJ1-2; D call uncertain. CDR1 and CDR2 (germline): MGHDK, SYGVNS. Trimming left V 4 bases short and J 7 bases short, with 16 bases between. The CDR3 covers 14 residues.

The genes are TRBV20-1 and TRBJ2-1, with D perhaps matching TRBD2 (5 bases). V was clipped by 2 bases and J by 3 bases, with 14 bases between them. Germline CDR1 reads DFQATT; CDR2 reads SNEGSKA (reference sequence). The CDR3 length is 15 residues. The CDR3 protein is CSARKTTGVYNEQFF. The CDR3 DNA is TGCAGTGCTAGAAAAACAACCGGGGTCTACAATGAGCAGTTCTTC.

At least ten counts were recorded for this clonotype. The V and J genes are TRBV4-1 and TRBJ2-7; TRBD1 is a possible D gene (6 bases). The V end was cut by 1 base, the J end by 3 bases, with 16 bases between. CDR3 length: 16 residues. Per germline, CDR1 MGHRA and CDR2 YSYEKL. CDR3 residues: CASSQAPQGTGYEQYF. In nucleotides, the CDR3 is TGCGCCAGCAGCCAAGCCCCCCAGGGGACGGGCTACGAGCAGTACTTC.

J is TRBJ1-2 and V is TRBV5-1; D perhaps matches TRBD1 (6 bases). This CDR3 region has 14 residues. The V end lost 0 bases, the J end lost 6 bases, and 12 bases lay between the germline ends. Germline loops: CDR1 SGHRS, CDR2 YFSETQ. CDR3 DNA sequence: TGCGCCAGCAGCTTGGGGCCAGGGGCCGATGGCTACACCTTC. The encoded protein is CASSLGPGADGYTF.

The chain joins TRBV20-1 to TRBJ1-2; 10 nucleotides agree with TRBD1. Germline V lookup: CDR1 DFQATT, CDR2 SNEGSKA (reference sequence). V lost 6 bases and J lost 0; bases outside the gene matches: 4. CDR3 size: 14 residues. CDR3 DNA sequence: TGCAGTGCGGGCGGACAGGGGGCTAACTATGGCTACACCTTC. Encoded protein: CSAGGQGANYGYTF.

This clonotype was recorded many times. The chain carries TRBV29-1 and TRBJ1-1, with TRBD1 matching over 8 bases. CDR3 size: 12 residues. V was clipped by 8 bases and J by 7 bases; unmatched bases: 9. The germline V gene encodes CDR1 SQVTM and CDR2 ANQGSEA. In DNA form, the CDR3 reads TGCAGCACACAATGGGGGACAGGTGAAGCTTTCTTT. As protein: CSTQWGTGEAFF.

At least ten counts were recorded for this clonotype. The chain links TRBV11-2 to TRBJ2-1; D possibly corresponds to TRBD2 (5 bases). This CDR3 has 15 residues. The germline CDR1 and CDR2 sequences are SGHAT and FQNNGV. The V gene lost 5 bases and the J gene lost 2 bases, with 13 bases spanning the gap. This CDR3 is CASSPARGPYNEQFF. For the CDR3, the DNA is TGTGCCAGCAGCCCCGCCAGAGGGCCCTACAATGAGCAGTTCTTC.

The table lists this clonotype with a few counts. The chain has TRBV29-1 and TRBJ2-7, with D possibly being TRBD2 (5 bases). The CDR3 sequence is 14 residues long. The V gene's germline CDR1 is SQVTM and CDR2 ANQGSEA. Deletions cut 3 bases from V and 5 bases from J, with 17 bases between. The CDR3 DNA reads TGCAGCGTTGATAGTGGAGGCTTCGGCAACGAGCAGTACTTC. Its protein product is CSVDSGGFGNEQYF.

This clonotype was counted only a few times. The chain carries TRBV19 and TRBJ1-5; TRBD1 aligns across 9 bases. Germline loops: CDR1 LNHDA, CDR2 SQIVND (reference sequence). V lost 5 bases and J lost 2; bases outside the gene matches: 10. There are 17 residues in the CDR3. The CDR3, as DNA: TGTGCCAGTAGTCCCGGGACAGGGAATCGAGGCAATCAGCCCCAGCATTTT. It translates to CASSPGTGNRGNQPQHF.

This clonotype was counted between two and nine times. This sequence joins TRBV7-3 and TRBJ2-2; D remains ambiguous. Germline lookup yields CDR1 SGHTA and CDR2 FQGTGA. The CDR3 loop spans 12 amino acids. The V and J ends lost 2 bases and 7 bases respectively, with 5 bases between them. CDR3 region: CASSLEVGELFF. For the CDR3, the DNA is TGTGCCAGCAGCTTAGAAGTCGGGGAGCTGTTTTTT.

V is TRBV9 and J is TRBJ2-3; 8 nucleotides agree with TRBD2. Germline lookup yields CDR1 SGDLS and CDR2 YYNGEE. Germline trimming cut 1 base from V and 0 bases from J; bases unmatched to any gene: 13. CDR3 length: 19 residues. Here the CDR3 reads CASSVIPISGAASTDTQYF. CDR3 DNA: TGTGCCAGCAGCGTAATCCCGATTAGCGGGGCAGCTAGCACAGATACGCAGTATTTT.

This clonotype has at least ten counts. The chain has TRBV27 and TRBJ2-5; 8 nucleotides match TRBD1. Per the germline V gene, CDR1 is MNHEY and CDR2 is SMNVEV (reference sequence). The CDR3 sequence is 15 residues long. V lost 10 bases and J lost 1; bases outside the gene matches: 11. The CDR3: CATRQGMVGQETQYF. The CDR3 coding sequence is TGTGCCACCCGACAGGGGATGGTGGGCCAAGAGACCCAGTACTTC.

The chain combines TRBV6-1 with TRBJ2-7; D is perhaps TRBD1 or TRBD2 (6 bases each). The CDR3 contains 12 residues. V dropped 2 bases and J dropped 8 bases, with 10 bases sitting between them. Germline assignment: CDR1 MNHNS and CDR2 SASEGT. This chain's CDR3 is CASSELGGKQYF. For the CDR3, the DNA is TGTGCCAGCAGTGAACTCGGGGGCAAGCAGTACTTC.

The sample holds many counts of this clonotype. J is TRBJ2-1 and V is TRBV7-9, with 13 bases identical to TRBD2. CDR3 length equals 23 residues. The V segment lost 5 bases and the J segment 7 bases; nucleotides outside the gene matches: 29. Per the germline V gene, CDR1 is SEHNR and CDR2 is FQNEAQ (reference sequence). CDR3 DNA sequence: TGTGCCAGCAGCCCCCAGTGGGACAGGGACACTAGCGGGAGGGCCCGGGGTATAAATGAGCAGTTCTTC. Translated, it gives CASSPQWDRDTSGRARGINEQFF. The full variable domain, in which reference TRBV7-9 and TRBJ2-1 provide the parts outside the CDR3, is DTGVSQNPRHKITKRGQNVTFRCDPISEHNRLYWYRQTLGQGPEFLTYFQNEAQLEKSRLLSDRFSAERPKGSFSTLEIQRTEQGDSAMYLCASSPQWDRDTSGRARGINEQFFGPGTRLTVL.

A few counts support this clonotype. The rearrangement links TRBV19 to TRBJ2-7; tentatively, D is TRBD1 or TRBD2 (5 bases each). The germline CDR1 and CDR2 sequences are LNHDA and SQIVND (reference sequence). The CDR3 totals 14 residues. The V end lost 7 bases, the J end lost 0 bases, and 13 bases lay between the germline ends. Here the CDR3 reads CASTPSGLSYEQYF. The CDR3 nucleotides read TGTGCCAGTACCCCGTCGGGGCTCTCCTACGAGCAGTACTTC.

This clonotype has ten or more counts. The chain recombines TRBV30 with TRBJ1-1; tentatively, D is TRBD1 (6 bases). This CDR3 has 13 residues. Germline loops: CDR1 GTSNPN, CDR2 SVGIG (reference sequence). Between the trimmed V and J ends, which lost 5 bases and 5 bases, there was a span of 15 bases. The CDR3 is CAWHQQQGTEAFF. In DNA, the CDR3 is TGTGCCTGGCATCAGCAACAGGGAACTGAAGCTTTCTTT.